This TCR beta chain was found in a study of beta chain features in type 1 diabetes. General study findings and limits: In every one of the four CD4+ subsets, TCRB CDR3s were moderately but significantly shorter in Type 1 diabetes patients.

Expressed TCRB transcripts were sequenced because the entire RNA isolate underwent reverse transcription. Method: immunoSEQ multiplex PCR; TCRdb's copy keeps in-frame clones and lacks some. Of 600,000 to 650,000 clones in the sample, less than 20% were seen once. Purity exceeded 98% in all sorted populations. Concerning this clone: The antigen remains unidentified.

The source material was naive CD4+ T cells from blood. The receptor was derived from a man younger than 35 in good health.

CDR3 nucleotides: TGTGCCAGTAGTATACCGCGAAATGAAAAACTGTTTTTT. Its protein is CASSIPRNEKLFF. The chain is built from TRBV19 and TRBJ1-4; D ambiguous. Germline lookup yields CDR1 LNHDA and CDR2 SQIVND (reference sequence). The V gene lost 2 bases and the J gene lost 5 bases, with 6 bases spanning the gap. The CDR3 is 13 residues long. The variable domain in full, with the rest retrieved from reference TRBV19 and TRBJ1-4, is DGGITQSPKYLFRKEGQNVTLSCEQNLNHDAMYWYRQDPGQGLRLIYYSQIVNDFQKGDIAEGYSVSREKKESFPLTVTSAQKNPTAFYLCASSIPRNEKLFFGSGTQLSVL.